These T cell receptor beta chains were read from a single sample in a study of beta chain features in type 1 diabetes. Profiled with immunoSEQ multiplex PCR; TCRdb holds only in-frame clones, not every one. The repertoire consists of 110,000 to 150,000 clones, with 9% to 10% occurring once and the leading ten covering almost 0.65%. The source material was central memory CD4+ T cells from blood. These receptors all come from a woman between 35 and 50 years old in good health. Both conserved end residues are part of each CDR3. The D gene is left open where the match is weak. Only some rows state a clone size, as once, few, many or a class for expanded clones.

TRBD2	TRBV7-8	TRBJ2-3	-	CASSLGLAGAADTQYF	TGTGCCAGCAGCTTAGGACTAGCGGGGGCTGCAGATACGCAGTATTTT
TRBD1	TRBV2	TRBJ1-4	few	CASSEGGTANEKLFF	TGTGCCAGCAGTGAAGGTGGGACAGCCAATGAAAAACTGTTTTTT
TRBD2	TRBV11-2	TRBJ2-5	-	CASSPWTRGQGTQYF	TGTGCCAGCAGCCCCTGGACTAGAGGCCAGGGGACCCAGTACTTC
TRBD2	TRBV10-2	TRBJ2-2	-	CASSGLAGGELFF	TGCGCCAGCAGTGGACTAGCGGGTGGGGAGCTGTTTTTT
TRBD1	TRBV19	TRBJ2-3	-	CASSDRDRGWDTQYF	TGTGCCAGTTCGGACCGGGACAGGGGGTGGGATACGCAGTATTTT
TRBD1	TRBV15	TRBJ1-1	few	CATSRDRKGGEAFF	TGTGCCACCAGCCGGGACAGAAAAGGGGGTGAGGCTTTCTTT
-	TRBV5-6	TRBJ2-2	few	CASSSGLYTGELFF	TGTGCCAGCAGCTCCGGGTTATACACCGGGGAGCTGTTTTTT
-	TRBV19	TRBJ2-5	-	CASSPTGIQETQYF	TGTGCCAGTAGTCCCACAGGAATCCAAGAGACCCAGTACTTC
-	TRBV7-9	TRBJ2-5	-	CASSLASGTQEQYF	TGTGCCAGCAGCTTAGCCTCCGGGACACAGGAGCAGTACTTC
-	TRBV5-1	TRBJ2-1	few	CASSLVAGAVVTNSYNEQFF	TGCGCCAGCAGCTTGGTAGCAGGGGCCGTTGTTACGAATTCCTACAATGAGCAGTTCTTC
TRBD2	TRBV12-5	TRBJ2-1	-	CASGDGGAYNEQFF	TGTGCTAGTGGTGACGGGGGGGCCTACAATGAGCAGTTCTTC
TRBD1	TRBV7-9	TRBJ1-3	many	CASSSDRESGNTIYF	TGTGCCAGCAGCTCCGACAGGGAATCTGGAAACACCATATATTTT
-	TRBV2	TRBJ1-2	-	CASSTGDISGYTF	TGTGCCAGCTCGACAGGAGATATATCTGGCTACACCTTC
-	TRBV25-1	TRBJ2-5	few	CASSQGLQETQYF	TGTGCCAGCAGTCAGGGTCTCCAAGAGACCCAGTACTTC
-	TRBV14	TRBJ2-1	many	CASSVGLWNEQFF	TGTGCCAGCAGCGTTGGCCTCTGGAATGAGCAGTTCTTC
TRBD2	TRBV7-2	TRBJ2-3	-	CASSSPGTSGGFTDTQYF	TGTGCCAGCAGCTCCCCCGGGACTAGCGGGGGGTTCACAGATACGCAGTATTTT
-	TRBV15	TRBJ1-5	few	CARVDNQPQHF	TGTGCCCGCGTAGACAATCAGCCCCAGCATTTT
TRBD2	TRBV7-2	TRBJ2-5	few	CASSRGGAGETQYF	TGTGCCAGCAGCCGCGGGGGGGCCGGAGAGACCCAGTACTTC
TRBD1	TRBV2	TRBJ1-5	few	CASRETGLNQPQHF	TGTGCCAGCAGGGAGACAGGGCTCAATCAGCCCCAGCATTTT
-	TRBV11-2	TRBJ2-4	few	CASSLGASWNIQYF	TGTGCCAGCAGCTTAGGGGCTAGCTGGAACATTCAGTACTTC
-	TRBV5-1	TRBJ1-4	-	CASSTERSTLNEKLFF	TGCGCCAGCAGCACGGAGAGGTCGACCTTGAATGAAAAACTGTTTTTT
-	TRBV7-6	TRBJ2-3	-	CASSSWAGRGDTQYF	TGTGCCAGCAGCTCCTGGGCGGGGCGGGGAGATACGCAGTATTTT
TRBD1	TRBV29-1	TRBJ1-5	many	CSALERAGQGRQPQHF	TGCAGCGCCCTAGAACGGGCCGGACAGGGAAGACAGCCCCAGCATTTT
-	TRBV5-4	TRBJ1-5	few	CASSRGGLRSNQPQHF	TGTGCCAGCAGCCGTGGAGGACTTCGGAGCAATCAGCCCCAGCATTTT
TRBD2	TRBV29-1	TRBJ2-1	few	CSVEVGLAGGNEQFF	TGCAGCGTTGAAGTGGGACTAGCGGGGGGGAATGAGCAGTTCTTC
-	TRBV7-2	TRBJ2-7	-	CASSLGGGQYF	TGTGCCAGCAGCTTAGGGGGCGGGCAGTACTTC
-	TRBV1	TRBJ2-1	few	CTSSQAPGLAGGNSYNEQFF	TGCACCAGCAGCCAGGCCCCGGGACTAGCGGGGGGCAACTCCTACAATGAGCAGTTCTTC
-	TRBV11-3	TRBJ2-2	few	CASSPGWTGELFF	TGTGCCAGCAGCCCAGGGTGGACCGGGGAGCTGTTTTTT
TRBD1	TRBV28	TRBJ1-2	few	CRTGGYNDGYTF	TGTAGGACAGGGGGATATAACGATGGCTACACCTTC
TRBD1	TRBV5-1	TRBJ1-2	few	CASSLEGTVYGYTF	TGCGCCAGCAGCTTGGAAGGGACAGTTTATGGCTACACCTTC
-	TRBV5-1	TRBJ2-7	many	CASSPGGGHEQYF	TGCGCCAGCAGCCCTGGTGGGGGCCACGAGCAGTACTTC
TRBD1	TRBV6-5	TRBJ2-7	-	CASSSDRQGSYEQYF	TGTGCCAGCAGCTCGGACCGACAGGGTTCCTACGAGCAGTACTTC
-	TRBV29-1	TRBJ1-1	few	CSVQRAGRGTEAFF	TGCAGCGTACAAAGGGCCGGGAGGGGGACTGAAGCTTTCTTT